This entry lists 20 T cell receptor beta chains sequenced from one sample in a study of T cell responses to AZD1222 COVID-19 vaccine. Data came from immunoSEQ multiplex PCR; TCRdb stores just in-frame clones and leaves some out. The repertoire holds 100,000 to 150,000 clones, with about nine tenths as singletons. The sequenced sample was peripheral blood, obtained on day 0 of AZD1222 vaccination. All receptors derive from an adult in good health.

The chain joins TRBV6-1 to TRBJ1-5; D not resolved. The V and J ends lost 1 base and 6 bases respectively, with 10 bases between them. The CDR3 consists of 14 residues. Germline V gene data show CDR1 as MNHNS and CDR2 as SASEGT. CDR3 sequence (DNA): TGTGCCAGCAGTGAAGTTGGGGTGGGTCAGCCCCAGCATTTT. Its protein is CASSEVGVGQPQHF.

The chain joins TRBV2 to TRBJ2-6; TRBD1 matches at 12 bases. The V segment lost 5 bases and the J segment 3 bases; nucleotides outside the gene matches: 5. This CDR3 spans 17 amino acids. Looked up from germline, CDR1 is SNHLY and CDR2 is FYNNEI. CDR3 sequence: CASSPGQGAVGANVLTF. DNA for the CDR3: TGTGCCAGCAGTCCGGGACAGGGGGCTGTTGGGGCCAACGTCCTGACTTTC.

This clone was counted once. The CDR3: CASSSGQGRNEQFF. CDR3 DNA: TGTGCCAGCAGTTCGGGACAGGGGAGGAATGAGCAGTTCTTC. V is TRBV6-2 or TRBV6-3 and J is TRBJ2-1; the match to TRBD1 covers 10 bases. The CDR3 extends over 14 amino acids. The V gene's germline CDR1 is MNHEY and CDR2 SVGEGT. The V segment lost 4 bases and the J segment 7 bases; nucleotides outside the gene matches: 4.

A remark on this clone: The junction differs from germline at one of its ends, possibly a read error. The chain recombines TRBV2 with TRBJ1-5; D might be TRBD1 (5 bases). This CDR3 region has 15 residues. The germline CDR1 and CDR2 sequences are SNHLY and FYNNEI. The CDR3 reads CASREGTSNNQPQHF. CDR3 sequence (DNA): TGTGCCAGCAGAGAAGGGACTTCCAACAATCAGCCCCAGCATTTT.

This clone appeared a single time. The V and J genes are TRBV11-2 and TRBJ2-1; the D is unclear. In germline, CDR1 is SGHAT, CDR2 FQNNGV. This CDR3 is 13 amino acids long. V shed 6 bases and J shed 7 bases, with 13 bases lying between them. The DNA for the CDR3 is TGTGCCAGCAGACAATCATCCGGGAATGAGCAGTTCTTC. Translation: CASRQSSGNEQFF.

A word on this clone: The same CDR3 can be traced to other DNA sequences in this sample. This chain connects TRBV18 to TRBJ2-5; D is tentatively TRBD1 or TRBD2 (5 bases each). Germline loops: CDR1 KGHSH, CDR2 LQKENI. Trimming removed 2 bases from V and 1 base from J, with 5 bases in between. This CDR3 spans 13 amino acids. CDR3 DNA: TGTGCCAGCTCACCAGGGACCCAAGAGACCCAGTACTTC. Translating gives CASSPGTQETQYF. Using reference TRBV18 and TRBJ2-5 for the parts outside the CDR3, the full variable domain is NAGVMQNPRHLVRRRGQEARLRCSPMKGHSHVYWYRQLPEEGLKFMVYLQKENIIDESGMPKERFSAEFPKEGPSILRIQQVVRGDSAAYFCASSPGTQETQYFGPGTRLLVL.

This chain links TRBV3-1 (or the pseudogene TRBV3-2) with TRBJ2-7; tentative D call: TRBD2 (6 bases). Germline V gene lookup returns CDR1 LGHDT and CDR2 YNNKEL (reference sequence). The CDR3 is 13 amino acids. Trimming took off 1 base at V and 10 bases at J, with 14 bases between the two ends. The CDR3 DNA follows: TGTGCCAGCAGCCAAGTGTCGGGGGTTCGTCAGTACTTC. The encoded protein is CASSQVSGVRQYF.

The chain joins TRBV7-6 to TRBJ2-7; the match to TRBD1 covers 7 bases. V dropped 5 bases and J dropped 0; count of bases not matched to a gene: 10. Germline V gives CDR1 SGHVS, CDR2 FNYEAQ. The CDR3 length is 16 residues. This CDR3 is CASSPTPGQSSYEQYF. The DNA of the CDR3 is TGTGCCAGCAGCCCAACCCCGGGACAGAGCTCCTACGAGCAGTACTTC.

The genes are TRBV5-6 and TRBJ2-2; 9 bases map to TRBD1. CDR1 and CDR2 (germline): SGHDT, YYEEEE. CDR3 length: 16 amino acids. With V trimmed by 2 bases and J by 4 bases, 6 bases remained unmatched. The CDR3 protein is CASSLSGTGITGELFF. In nucleotides, the CDR3 is TGTGCCAGCAGCTTATCCGGGACAGGGATCACCGGGGAGCTGTTTTTT.

V gene TRBV6-5 combines with J gene TRBJ1-2; the match to TRBD1 covers 7 bases. From germline, CDR1 is MNHEY and CDR2 SVGAGI. Germline trimming cut 6 bases from V and 2 bases from J; bases unmatched to any gene: 6. This CDR3 has 14 residues. The CDR3 nucleotides read TGTGCCAGCAGCCGGGGACAGACCAACTATGGCTACACCTTC. It specifies CASSRGQTNYGYTF.

The gene calls are TRBV6-5 and TRBJ2-1; 10 nucleotides align to TRBD2. Germline V gene sequence: CDR1 MNHEY, CDR2 SVGAGI. Trimming took 0 bases from V and 9 from J; bases not matched to a gene: 5. The CDR3 is made up of 15 amino acids. CDR3: CASSYSGSGGSEQFF. The DNA of the CDR3 is TGTGCCAGCAGTTACTCGGGTAGCGGGGGGAGTGAGCAGTTCTTC.

Only a few counts were recorded for this clone. The chain combines TRBV7-9 with TRBJ1-5; D call uncertain. Germline CDR1 SEHNR, CDR2 FQNEAQ (reference sequence). The CDR3 contains 13 residues. Trimming took off 0 bases at V and 4 bases at J, with 4 bases between the two ends. This chain's CDR3 is CASSLAQNQPQHF. The CDR3 bases are TGTGCCAGCAGCTTAGCCCAGAATCAGCCCCAGCATTTT.

The V and J genes are TRBV5-6 and TRBJ1-1; TRBD1 might be the D (6 bases). The V end lost 6 bases, the J end lost 11 bases, and 23 bases lay between the germline ends. Germline lookup yields CDR1 SGHDT and CDR2 YYEEEE. The CDR3 loop spans 14 amino acids. CDR3 sequence (DNA): TGTGCCAGCACCCTGGCAAGGGGGGTTTTGGTGGCTTTCTTT. It encodes CASTLARGVLVAFF.

The chain links TRBV6-5 to TRBJ1-1; no clear D. CDR1 and CDR2 (germline): MNHEY, SVGAGI. Trimming shortened V by 4 bases and J by 9 bases, and 9 bases separated the two germline ends. This CDR3 is built from 11 residues. CDR3 coding DNA: TGTGCCAGCAGTTCCCGGGCCCAAGCTTTCTTT. Its protein is CASSSRAQAFF.

The V gene is TRBV29-1, the J gene TRBJ1-1; D is undetermined. CDR1 and CDR2 (germline): SQVTM, ANQGSEA. The CDR3 runs 11 residues. V was trimmed by 0 bases and J by 11 bases, leaving 10 bases between them. CDR3 sequence: CSVEDSLTAFF. The DNA of the CDR3 is TGCAGCGTTGAAGATAGTCTGACCGCTTTCTTT.

This rearrangement joins TRBV28 to TRBJ1-1, with 10 nucleotides matching TRBD1. Germline V gene sequence: CDR1 MDHEN, CDR2 SYDVKM. The junction had 21 bases not matched to a gene; V was cut back by 8 bases and J by 3 bases. CDR3 length: 19 residues. The DNA of the CDR3 is TGTGCCAGCCTTCGATGGGGGACAGGGGTCCGAGGGAAAGACACTGAAGCTTTCTTT. Encoded protein: CASLRWGTGVRGKDTEAFF.

The gene calls are TRBV30 and TRBJ2-7; D may be TRBD1 (5 bases). V gave up 3 bases and J gave up 7 bases, with 13 bases separating them. CDR1 and CDR2 from the germline V gene are GTSNPN and SVGIG (reference sequence). CDR3 size: 12 residues. DNA of the CDR3: TGTGCCTGGAGCGCAGGGCCGTGGGAGCAGTACTTC. This encodes CAWSAGPWEQYF.

This clone was found a few times. The CDR3 bases are TGTGCCAGCAGCGTGGGCAGCAGATCCCCGAACACTGAAGCTTTCTTT. It encodes CASSVGSRSPNTEAFF. The J gene is TRBJ1-1, the V gene TRBV9, with D unclear. Germline values: CDR1 SGDLS, CDR2 YYNGEE. The CDR3 is 16 residues long. V was cut by 2 bases and J by 1 base, with 15 bases left in between.

The CDR3 region is CSVRGVSTDTQYF. The CDR3 nucleotides are TGCAGCGTACGCGGGGTTAGCACAGATACGCAGTATTTT. The chain is built from TRBV29-1 and TRBJ2-3, with D perhaps matching TRBD2 (6 bases). Between the trimmed V and J ends, which lost 6 bases and 0 bases, there was a span of 10 bases. Germline V gives CDR1 SQVTM, CDR2 ANQGSEA. There are 13 residues in the CDR3.

The chain carries TRBV9 and TRBJ2-3; 7 nucleotides match TRBD2. Germline CDR1 and CDR2: SGDLS and YYNGEE. The trim removed 4 bases at V and 5 bases at J, leaving 13 bases unmatched. The CDR3 sequence is 16 residues long. The CDR3 region has the DNA TGTGCCAGCAGCACAACTAGCGAGGGGCTCCTAGATACGCAGTATTTT. Its protein product is CASSTTSEGLLDTQYF.